This T cell receptor beta chain is from a study of early stage breast cancer tumors. In the study overall: Most invasive tumors, about 70% of the 16, were ER+/PR+/HER2-.

There are 15 residues in the CDR3. Germline V gives CDR1 SGDLS, CDR2 YYNGEE. J was trimmed by 2 bases and V by 4 bases; bases with no gene match: 6. As regards this clone: What it binds is not known.

Some clones are missing from TCRdb's copy, which holds only in-frame ones; the method was immunoSEQ multiplex PCR. The profile shows 45,000 to 60,000 clones, 90% to 95% of them singletons. Overall study findings and caveats: Most shared enriched TCRB sequences were commonly generated ones. Functional markers like CD4, CD8 and FOXP3 were missed in bulk sequencing.

The chain uses TRBV9 and TRBJ1-1; the match to TRBD1 covers 9 bases. The clonotype was recovered from a person aged 70 to 85 with breast cancer. The specimen was blood. This CDR3 is CASSRQGVRNTEAFF. The DNA for the CDR3 is TGTGCCAGCAGCCGACAGGGGGTACGAAACACTGAAGCTTTCTTT. Full variable domain (missing parts from reference TRBV9 and TRBJ1-1): DSGVTQTPKHLITATGQRVTLRCSPRSGDLSVYWYQQSLDQGLQFLIQYYNGEERAKGNILERFSAQQFPDLHSELNLSSLELGDSALYFCASSRQGVRNTEAFFGQGTRLTVV.